One and the same sample provided the 30 T cell receptor beta chains below, sequenced in a study of regulatory T cells in long-lasting Graves disease. According to the study, TCR beta libraries were built with iRepertoire HTBI primers and CDR3-region Arm-PCR. Each CDR3 protein gets one entry after TCRdb re-called the multiplex PCR reads with MiXCR. The sample carries approximately 210,000 distinct CDR3 sequences, 18% recorded once. Noted time point: newly diagnosed GD, antithyroid drugs for less than 3 months. PBMC-derived RNA was used for the TCR library. The input for sequencing was peripheral blood mononuclear cells (PBMCs), taken at new diagnosis, from a patient treated with antithyroid drugs. Receptor source: a female donor with Graves disease.

Ten or more counts support this clonotype. This chain joins TRBV20-1 and TRBJ1-6; D may be TRBD1 (6 bases). V lost 6 bases and J lost 2, with 14 bases in between. The V gene's germline CDR1 is DFQATT and CDR2 SNEGSKA (reference sequence). This CDR3 is built from 15 residues. DNA for the CDR3: TGCAGTGCCGGCTCAGACAGGACCTATAATTCACCCCTCCACTTT. This gives the protein CSAGSDRTYNSPLHF.

This clonotype came up a few times. The V call is TRBV27, the J call TRBJ1-1, with 11 bases aligning to TRBD1. J was trimmed by 3 bases and V by 2 bases; bases with no gene match: 2. The CDR3 consists of 15 residues. Germline CDR1 MNHEY, CDR2 SMNVEV (reference sequence). CDR3 nucleotide sequence: TGTGCCAGCAGTTTACCGGGACAGGGGGACACTGAAGCTTTCTTT. Protein sequence: CASSLPGQGDTEAFF.

This clonotype has at least ten counts. The chain has TRBV12-3 or TRBV12-4 and TRBJ2-6; D not certain. The CDR3 sequence is 15 residues long. Trimming cost V 3 bases and J 0 bases, with 6 bases left between them. In DNA, the CDR3 is TGTGCCAGCAGTTTCGGCGGCTCTGGGGCCAACGTCCTGACTTTC. It encodes CASSFGGSGANVLTF.

This clonotype occurred many times. This chain connects TRBV11-3 to TRBJ2-3; tentatively, D is TRBD2 (5 bases). The V and J ends lost 4 bases and 1 base respectively, with 12 bases between them. The CDR3 runs 15 residues. Germline values: CDR1 SGHNT, CDR2 YENEEA. Here the CDR3 reads CASSWADSRTDTQYF. CDR3 coding DNA: TGTGCCAGCAGCTGGGCGGACTCCCGCACAGATACGCAGTATTTT.

This clonotype has a count of ten or more. The rearrangement links TRBV2 to TRBJ2-2, with D possibly being TRBD1 or TRBD2 (5 bases each). The CDR3 has 17 residues. With 6 bases removed from V and 11 bases from J, the gap between germline ends came to 28 bases. Germline-derived CDR1 and CDR2 are SNHLY and FYNNEI. The CDR3 is CASSTSTGPIMRGELFF. In nucleotides, the CDR3 is TGTGCCAGCAGCACGTCGACGGGGCCAATTATGAGGGGCGAGCTGTTTTTT.

V is TRBV5-1 and J is TRBJ1-4; 7 bases match TRBD1. CDR3 length: 14 residues. J was trimmed by 8 bases and V by 0 bases; bases with no gene match: 4. Germline-derived CDR1 and CDR2 are SGHRS and YFSETQ. CDR3 DNA: TGCGCCAGCAGCTTGGCCGAGACAGGGGAAAAACTGTTTTTT. Translation: CASSLAETGEKLFF.

This clonotype has a count of ten or more. The CDR3 protein is CASSVDAANTEAFF. CDR3 DNA: TGTGCCAGCAGCGTGGACGCCGCGAACACTGAAGCTTTCTTT. The V and J genes are TRBV7-6 and TRBJ1-1, with D uncertain. Germline V CDR1 and CDR2: SGHVS, FNYEAQ. V lost 5 bases to trimming and J lost 1 base, with 11 bases between them. The CDR3 is 14 amino acids.

This clonotype was found many times. The V gene is TRBV6-1, the J gene TRBJ2-6; D remains unclear. Germline lookup yields CDR1 MNHNS and CDR2 SASEGT. This CDR3 is 15 amino acids long. Trimming removed 5 bases at V and 0 bases at J, with 8 bases between. CDR3 amino acids: CASSLQNSGANVLTF. CDR3 DNA sequence: TGTGCCAGCAGTCTCCAAAACTCTGGGGCCAACGTCCTGACTTTC.

This clonotype appeared many times. The chain uses TRBV29-1 and TRBJ2-1, with 7 positions matching TRBD2. V lost 7 bases and J lost 7; bases outside the gene matches: 13. Germline loops: CDR1 SQVTM, CDR2 ANQGSEA. The length of the CDR3 is 14 residues. CDR3: CSARGTTSLNEQFF. CDR3 coding DNA: TGCAGCGCTAGAGGGACTACCTCCTTAAATGAGCAGTTCTTC.

This clonotype was counted at least ten times. The chain recombines TRBV11-3 with TRBJ2-5, with D possibly being TRBD2 (5 bases). Trimming left V 0 bases short and J 3 bases short, with 14 bases between. The germline gives CDR1 SGHNT, CDR2 YENEEA. The CDR3 spans 16 residues. The CDR3 nucleotides are TGTGCCAGCAGCTTAGACGGGGTCACTAGAAAAGAGACCCAGTACTTC. Protein product: CASSLDGVTRKETQYF.

This clonotype was observed many times. The V gene is TRBV29-1, the J gene TRBJ1-1; D remains ambiguous. This CDR3 is 15 amino acids long. In germline, CDR1 is SQVTM, CDR2 ANQGSEA. With 5 bases removed from V and 0 bases from J, the gap between germline ends came to 16 bases. CDR3: CSVKGRGMVNTEAFF. The DNA for the CDR3 is TGCAGCGTTAAAGGCCGCGGGATGGTGAACACTGAAGCTTTCTTT.

This clonotype appeared a single time. A much bigger clone sits one base away, suggesting this may be a read error. The gene calls are TRBV20-1 and TRBJ1-2; possibly TRBD1 for D (6 bases). This CDR3 is built from 15 residues. Trimming shortened V by 3 bases and J by 6 bases, and 20 bases separated the two germline ends. The V gene's germline CDR1 is DFQATT and CDR2 SNEGSKA (reference sequence). For the CDR3, the DNA is TGCAGTGCTAGGGAGAAAGGGGGGAGTTACCATGGCTACACCTTC. It specifies CSAREKGGSYHGYTF.

This clonotype was observed many times. J is TRBJ1-4 and V is TRBV2; 9 positions agree with TRBD1. Trimming at V came to 7 bases and at J to 8 bases, leaving 8 bases not matched to a gene. The CDR3 extends over 14 amino acids. CDR1 SNHLY and CDR2 FYNNEI come from the germline V gene. The chain's CDR3 is CASTSGTGHEKLFF. For the CDR3, the DNA is TGTGCCAGCACCTCCGGGACAGGGCACGAAAAACTGTTTTTT. Variable domain in full (rest from reference TRBV2 and TRBJ1-4): EPEVTQTPSHQVTQMGQEVILRCVPISNHLYFYWYRQILGQKVEFLVSFYNNEISEKSEIFDDQFSVERPDGSNFTLKIRSTKLEDSAMYFCASTSGTGHEKLFFGSGTQLSVL.

This clonotype was detected ten times or more. V is TRBV20-1 and J is TRBJ2-5; D is perhaps TRBD1 or TRBD2 (5 bases each). With 1 base removed from V and 2 bases from J, the gap between germline ends came to 17 bases. This CDR3 spans 16 amino acids. The V gene's germline CDR1 is DFQATT and CDR2 SNEGSKA (reference sequence). CDR3 region: CSARGSHGTQQETQYF. The CDR3, as DNA: TGCAGTGCTAGAGGTTCCCACGGGACCCAGCAAGAGACCCAGTACTTC.

This clonotype was detected many times. This chain uses TRBV5-6 with TRBJ2-6; no reliable D call. CDR1 and CDR2 from the germline V gene are SGHDT and YYEEEE. The CDR3 loop spans 15 amino acids. Trimming stripped 4 bases from V and 0 bases from J, with 8 bases between. CDR3 nucleotides: TGTGCCAGCAGCCTAACGTTCTCTGGGGCCAACGTCCTGACTTTC. Protein sequence: CASSLTFSGANVLTF.

This clonotype was counted ten times or more. V gene TRBV20-1 combines with J gene TRBJ1-3, with 8 nucleotides matching TRBD1. The CDR3 sequence is 15 residues long. Germline lookup yields CDR1 DFQATT and CDR2 SNEGSKA (reference sequence). V lost 3 bases and J lost 3; bases outside the gene matches: 7. CDR3 sequence (DNA): TGCAGTGCTAGCTACAGGGGGAGTAGTGGAAACACCATATATTTT. This codes for CSASYRGSSGNTIYF.

At least ten counts were recorded for this clonotype. CDR3 region: CASSPPRQGETQYF. The CDR3 region has the DNA TGTGCCAGCTCACCACCCCGACAAGGAGAGACCCAGTACTTC. This sequence joins TRBV18 and TRBJ2-5; D unresolved. Germline V CDR1 and CDR2: KGHSH, LQKENI. Between the trimmed V and J ends, which lost 0 bases and 4 bases, there was a span of 9 bases. This CDR3 has 14 residues.

This clonotype appeared many times. This chain uses TRBV18 with TRBJ1-2, with D tentatively TRBD1 (5 bases). The length of the CDR3 is 13 residues. Trimming removed 6 bases at V and 6 bases at J, with 14 bases between. The germline V gene encodes CDR1 KGHSH and CDR2 LQKENI. The CDR3 nucleotides are TGTGCCAGCTCTTCCGGGCAGGGACATGGCTACACCTTC. It is translated as CASSSGQGHGYTF.

This clonotype was observed many times. The genes are TRBV30 and TRBJ2-5; D unresolved. The ends were cut back, 5 bases at V and 2 bases at J, with 12 bases in the middle. Germline lookup yields CDR1 GTSNPN and CDR2 SVGIG (reference sequence). The CDR3 contains 13 residues. This CDR3 reads CAWSLGVQETQYF. The CDR3, as DNA: TGTGCCTGGTCCCTCGGAGTACAAGAGACCCAGTACTTC.

This clonotype was counted at least ten times. The rearrangement links TRBV11-2 to TRBJ1-2; D uncertain. This CDR3 has 15 residues. CDR1 is SGHAT, CDR2 FQNNGV, per germline. Trimming took 3 bases from V and 2 from J, leaving 13 bases between them. The CDR3 bases are TGTGCCAGCAGCTTTCGAGCACCCTTCAACTATGGCTACACCTTC. This encodes CASSFRAPFNYGYTF.

This clonotype appeared many times. This chain joins TRBV10-3 and TRBJ1-2; D not resolved. This CDR3 has 13 amino acids. The V end lost 6 bases, the J end lost 7 bases, and 15 bases lay between the germline ends. Germline CDR1 reads ENHRY; CDR2 reads SYGVKD. In DNA, the CDR3 is TGTGCCATCAGCGGGAAAGCCCTGAGTGGCTACACCTTC. This encodes CAISGKALSGYTF.

The rearrangement links TRBV12-3 or TRBV12-4 to TRBJ1-2, with a tentative D call TRBD1 (5 bases). There are 19 residues in the CDR3. V dropped 5 bases and J dropped 0 bases, with 25 bases sitting between them. CDR3 nucleotides: TGTGCCAGCAGTGCCATAGCGGGGGGGGAAGGGAGTTCTAACTATGGCTACACCTTC. Protein product: CASSAIAGGEGSSNYGYTF.

This clonotype was detected many times. The genes are TRBV20-1 and TRBJ1-2; D is undetermined. The CDR3 covers 14 residues. Germline CDR1 and CDR2: DFQATT and SNEGSKA (reference sequence). The ends were cut back, 3 bases at V and 3 bases at J, with 14 bases in the middle. The CDR3 coding sequence is TGCAGTGCTAGGACTGGCATCCCGGACTATGGCTACACCTTC. Amino acids: CSARTGIPDYGYTF.

This clonotype was seen a few times. This chain connects TRBV7-2 to TRBJ1-2; TRBD1 might be the D (5 bases). V lost 5 bases, J lost 4 bases, and 20 bases lay in between. The germline V gene encodes CDR1 SGHTA and CDR2 FQGNSA. This CDR3 region has 16 residues. The CDR3 region is CASSPPGLAGGYGYTF. The CDR3 coding sequence is TGTGCCAGCAGCCCCCCGGGACTAGCGGGGGGCTATGGCTACACCTTC.

V is TRBV27 and J is TRBJ2-5; D is perhaps TRBD1 or TRBD2 (7 bases each). The CDR3 runs 16 residues. The ends were cut back, 6 bases at V and 5 bases at J, with 22 bases in the middle. Looked up from germline, CDR1 is MNHEY and CDR2 is SMNVEV (reference sequence). CDR3 loop: CASRTLIQGGGETQYF. The CDR3, as DNA: TGTGCCAGCAGGACACTGATCCAGGGGGGAGGGGAGACCCAGTACTTC.

This clonotype was observed many times. The chain has TRBV6-1 and TRBJ2-2; D is uncertain. Germline V gene lookup returns CDR1 MNHNS and CDR2 SASEGT. The CDR3 extends over 13 amino acids. The germline V and J ends were trimmed by 6 bases and 2 bases, with 7 bases remaining between them. The DNA of the CDR3 is TGTGCCAGCAGCGCCCCCAACACCGGGGAGCTGTTTTTT. Translating gives CASSAPNTGELFF.

This clonotype has ten or more counts. The chain combines TRBV11-2 with TRBJ2-7; D ambiguous. CDR1 and CDR2 from the germline V gene are SGHAT and FQNNGV. The CDR3 has 13 residues. V gave up 3 bases and J gave up 2 bases, with 8 bases separating them. DNA for the CDR3: TGTGCCAGCAGCTTTGGCTCGCCCTACGAGCAGTACTTC. Protein product: CASSFGSPYEQYF.

Ten or more counts support this clonotype. This rearrangement joins TRBV11-2 to TRBJ2-1; D is perhaps TRBD1 (6 bases). Per germline, CDR1 SGHAT and CDR2 FQNNGV. V was cut by 7 bases and J by 10 bases, with 11 bases left in between. CDR3 length: 11 residues. The DNA of the CDR3 is TGTGCCAGCACCGGGACAATAGAGCAGTTCTTC. Encoded protein: CASTGTIEQFF.

In its sample, this clonotype was seen many times. The chain links TRBV18 to TRBJ1-5; D gene unclear. CDR3 length: 14 amino acids. The germline V gene has CDR1 KGHSH and CDR2 LQKENI. V lost 2 bases and J 7 bases, leaving 12 bases between the germline ends. For the CDR3, the DNA is TGTGCCAGCTCACCAGGGAGGGAGGGACAGCCCCAGCATTTT. Its protein is CASSPGREGQPQHF.

This clonotype was found many times. The CDR3 loop is CASSTGETDTQYF. Written as DNA, the CDR3 is TGTGCCAGCAGTACAGGGGAGACAGATACGCAGTATTTT. The genes are TRBV2 and TRBJ2-3; 7 bases match TRBD1. CDR1 is SNHLY and CDR2 is FYNNEI in the germline V gene. The junction had 2 bases not matched to a gene; V was cut back by 5 bases and J by 3 bases. The CDR3 is 13 residues long.